One and the same sample provided the 23 T cell receptor beta chains below, sequenced in a study of OX40 agonist ivuxolimab in advanced cancers. Profiling relied on immunoSEQ multiplex PCR, and the TCRdb table lists in-frame clones only, not all of them. This repertoire shows 65,000 to 95,000 clones, 83% found once; its top ten account for approximately 0.8%. The sequenced sample was CD4+ or CD8+ T cells sorted from blood, obtained in a trial of the OX40 agonist ivuxolimab. These receptors came from an adult with an advanced solid tumor such as melanoma, head and neck, liver or kidney cancer.

The chain joins TRBV6-4 to TRBJ1-2; D call uncertain. Trimming took 0 bases from V and 5 from J, leaving 16 bases between them. Per germline, CDR1 MRHNA and CDR2 SNTAGT. CDR3 length equals 16 residues. CDR3 nucleotide sequence: TGTGCCAGCAGTGACTCGAGGGTTAGGCAGGAATATGGCTACACCTTC. Its translation: CASSDSRVRQEYGYTF.

This sequence joins TRBV30 and TRBJ1-1; 8 nucleotides line up with TRBD1. Germline V CDR1 and CDR2: GTSNPN, SVGIG (reference sequence). The CDR3 length is 12 residues. The J segment lost 9 bases and the V segment lost 6 bases, leaving 9 bases of the junction unmatched. The CDR3 sequence is CACKFRDRQAFF. The DNA for the CDR3 is TGTGCCTGTAAATTCCGGGACAGGCAAGCTTTCTTT.

The rearrangement uses TRBV5-1 and TRBJ2-5, with 8 bases fitting TRBD1. Germline values: CDR1 SGHRS, CDR2 YFSETQ. This CDR3 region has 15 residues. The J segment lost 3 bases and the V segment lost 4 bases, leaving 8 bases of the junction unmatched. The CDR3 region is CASSNPGGAEETQYF. The CDR3 DNA reads TGCGCCAGCAGCAACCCAGGGGGCGCGGAAGAGACCCAGTACTTC.

This clone was picked up a small number of times. This chain links TRBV6-5 with TRBJ2-7; 7 nucleotides match TRBD1. Germline CDR1 is MNHEY and CDR2 is SVGAGI. The V and J ends lost 10 bases and 1 base, in that order; junction bases with no gene match: 4. The CDR3 is 12 residues long. The CDR3 is CATRQGSYEQYF. The CDR3 nucleotides are TGTGCCACCAGACAGGGTTCCTACGAGCAGTACTTC.

The V and J genes are TRBV28 and TRBJ2-1; D remains ambiguous. The germline gives CDR1 MDHEN, CDR2 SYDVKM. This CDR3 comprises 16 residues. V lost 2 bases, J lost 7 bases, and 18 bases lay in between. CDR3 loop: CASSLVYRPAGNEQFF. CDR3 in DNA: TGTGCCAGCAGTTTAGTGTATAGACCGGCTGGAAATGAGCAGTTCTTC.

V is TRBV18 and J is TRBJ2-1; a possible D gene is TRBD1 (5 bases). There are 15 residues in the CDR3. Germline V gene lookup returns CDR1 KGHSH and CDR2 LQKENI. Trimming cost V 0 bases and J 3 bases, with 9 bases left between them. The CDR3 DNA follows: TGTGCCAGCTCACCACCAGGGGCCGACTACAATGAGCAGTTCTTC. Translating it yields CASSPPGADYNEQFF.

The chain carries TRBV9 and TRBJ2-2; TRBD2 matches 10 bases. Trimming cost V 2 bases and J 5 bases; bases outside gene matches: 9. CDR1 and CDR2 (germline): SGDLS, YYNGEE. This CDR3 region has 17 residues. This chain's CDR3 is CASSVGGLAVPTGELFF. CDR3 coding DNA: TGTGCCAGCAGCGTCGGAGGACTAGCGGTCCCGACCGGGGAGCTGTTTTTT.

The chain is built from TRBV5-6 and TRBJ2-2; 8 nucleotides agree with TRBD1. The germline CDR1 and CDR2 sequences are SGHDT and YYEEEE. This CDR3 spans 15 amino acids. With V trimmed by 4 bases and J by 3 bases, 5 bases remained unmatched. The CDR3 spells CASSPLTGDTGELFF. In DNA, the CDR3 is TGTGCCAGCAGCCCCCTGACAGGGGACACCGGGGAGCTGTTTTTT.

This clone was recorded once. This rearrangement joins TRBV18 to TRBJ2-7, with 12 nucleotides matching TRBD1. The CDR3 loop spans 17 amino acids. Germline values: CDR1 KGHSH, CDR2 LQKENI. Trimming removed 0 bases from V and 4 bases from J; junction bases left unmatched: 7. Here the CDR3 reads CASSPPSGTGGGYEQYF. CDR3 in DNA: TGTGCCAGCTCACCACCTTCCGGGACAGGGGGCGGATACGAGCAGTACTTC. Together with reference TRBV18 and TRBJ2-7, the CDR3 gives the full variable domain: NAGVMQNPRHLVRRRGQEARLRCSPMKGHSHVYWYRQLPEEGLKFMVYLQKENIIDESGMPKERFSAEFPKEGPSILRIQQVVRGDSAAYFCASSPPSGTGGGYEQYFGPGTRLTVT.

Concerning this clone: The sample carries other DNA sequences with the same CDR3. The rearrangement links TRBV2 to TRBJ2-3; 11 bases fit TRBD2. The CDR3 spans 14 residues. CDR1 is SNHLY and CDR2 is FYNNEI in the germline V gene. V shed 4 bases, J shed 3 bases, and the junction held 0 bases outside the gene matches. The CDR3 here is CASSGLAGTDTQYF. For the CDR3, the DNA is TGTGCCAGCAGTGGACTAGCGGGAACAGATACGCAGTATTTT.

This chain links TRBV2 with TRBJ2-5; the D gene could be TRBD1 or TRBD2 (6 bases each). Germline values: CDR1 SNHLY, CDR2 FYNNEI. Trimming removed 0 bases at V and 5 bases at J, with 13 bases between. The CDR3 length is 15 residues. The CDR3 DNA reads as TGTGCCAGCAGTGAAGCCTCCCGGGGGCCGGAGACCCAGTACTTC. It specifies CASSEASRGPETQYF.

This chain uses TRBV30 with TRBJ1-4; D ambiguous. Germline CDR1 reads GTSNPN; CDR2 reads SVGIG (reference sequence). V lost 0 bases and J 7 bases, leaving 15 bases between the germline ends. CDR3 size: 15 residues. The CDR3 nucleotides are TGTGCCTGGAGTGTAGAGGGTGGGCGGAGTGAAAAACTGTTTTTT. Protein product: CAWSVEGGRSEKLFF. Together with reference TRBV30 and TRBJ1-4, the CDR3 gives the full variable domain: SQTIHQWPATLVQPVGSPLSLECTVEGTSNPNLYWYRQAAGRGLQLLFYSVGIGQISSEVPQNLSASRPQDRQFILSSKKLLLSDSGFYLCAWSVEGGRSEKLFFGSGTQLSVL.

There are a few counts of this clone. The chain links TRBV15 to TRBJ1-2; no reliable D call. CDR1 LNHNV and CDR2 YYDKDF come from the germline V gene (reference sequence). The V gene lost 0 bases and the J gene lost 4 bases, with 12 bases spanning the gap. The CDR3 has 15 residues. The CDR3 sequence: CATSRDRKDSYGYTF. CDR3 nucleotides: TGTGCCACCAGCAGAGATCGGAAGGATTCCTATGGCTACACCTTC. The whole variable domain, filled in from reference TRBV15 and TRBJ1-2, reads DAMVIQNPRYQVTQFGKPVTLSCSQTLNHNVMYWYQQKSSQAPKLLFHYYDKDFNNEADTPDNFQSRRPNTSFCFLDIRSPGLGDTAMYLCATSRDRKDSYGYTFGSGTRLTVV.

Written as DNA, the CDR3 is TGTGCCAGCACCACGGAGGCCTCTGGGGCCAACGTCCTGACTTTC. It encodes CASTTEASGANVLTF. The chain employs TRBV6-5 and TRBJ2-6; the D gene is possibly TRBD2 (5 bases). Trimming cost V 7 bases and J 0 bases, with 10 bases left between them. In germline, CDR1 is MNHEY, CDR2 SVGAGI. The CDR3 covers 15 residues.

CDR3 sequence reads: CASSPDTGWNYGYTF. CDR3 bases: TGTGCCAGCAGTCCTGATACGGGGTGGAACTATGGCTACACCTTC. This sequence joins TRBV6-5 and TRBJ1-2; D is uncertain. This CDR3 has 15 amino acids. Germline V gene data show CDR1 as MNHEY and CDR2 as SVGAGI. V lost 5 bases to trimming and J lost 2 bases, with 15 bases between them.

The V call is TRBV18, the J call TRBJ2-7; D unclear. This CDR3 spans 14 amino acids. V lost 1 base to trimming and J lost 0 bases, with 7 bases between them. Germline lookup yields CDR1 KGHSH and CDR2 LQKENI. CDR3 DNA sequence: TGTGCCAGCTCACCACAAAGAGCCTCCTACGAGCAGTACTTC. This sequence encodes CASSPQRASYEQYF. The full variable domain, with the rest looked up from reference TRBV18 and TRBJ2-7, is NAGVMQNPRHLVRRRGQEARLRCSPMKGHSHVYWYRQLPEEGLKFMVYLQKENIIDESGMPKERFSAEFPKEGPSILRIQQVVRGDSAAYFCASSPQRASYEQYFGPGTRLTVT.

CDR3 region: CASRFGRVDTEAFF. Here the CDR3 DNA reads TGTGCCAGCAGGTTCGGCAGGGTGGACACTGAAGCTTTCTTT. This chain uses TRBV2 with TRBJ1-1; a weak D match, TRBD1 (5 bases). The germline gives CDR1 SNHLY, CDR2 FYNNEI. V was trimmed by 6 bases and J by 3 bases, leaving 14 bases between them. The CDR3 has 14 residues.

The rearrangement joins TRBV11-3 to TRBJ1-1; D call uncertain. Trimming took 5 bases from V and 3 from J, leaving 7 bases between them. The CDR3 is 12 amino acids. The germline V gene has CDR1 SGHNT and CDR2 YENEEA. The chain's CDR3 is CASSKVDTEAFF. The CDR3 nucleotides are TGTGCCAGCAGCAAGGTGGACACTGAAGCTTTCTTT.

V gene TRBV30 combines with J gene TRBJ1-5; maybe TRBD1 (6 bases). CDR3 length equals 13 residues. The V end was cut by 2 bases, the J end by 5 bases, with 10 bases between. Germline CDR1 and CDR2: GTSNPN and SVGIG (reference sequence). The CDR3 DNA is TGTGCCTGGAGTAGACAGGAGGATCAGCCCCAGCATTTT. It translates to CAWSRQEDQPQHF.

This clone appeared a few times. The chain is built from TRBV2 and TRBJ1-6; TRBD1 might be the D (5 bases). Germline-derived CDR1 and CDR2 are SNHLY and FYNNEI. This CDR3 has 14 amino acids. V shed 7 bases and J shed 6 bases, with 13 bases lying between them. As DNA, the CDR3 is TGTGCCAGCACCCAGGGATGGGTTAATTCACCCCTCCACTTT. Translation gives CASTQGWVNSPLHF. Looking up the rest from reference TRBV2 and TRBJ1-6 gives the full variable domain: EPEVTQTPSHQVTQMGQEVILRCVPISNHLYFYWYRQILGQKVEFLVSFYNNEISEKSEIFDDQFSVERPDGSNFTLKIRSTKLEDSAMYFCASTQGWVNSPLHFGNGTRLTVT.

This chain uses TRBV7-8 with TRBJ1-2, with TRBD1 matching over 8 bases. The length of the CDR3 is 16 residues. CDR1 and CDR2 from the germline V gene are SGHVS and FQNEAQ. V trimming: 1 base; J trimming: 5 bases; junction bases outside the gene matches: 9. DNA of the CDR3: TGTGCCAGCAGCTTAGGGTCCGGGACAGGCTTTTATGGCTACACCTTC. This gives the protein CASSLGSGTGFYGYTF.

In this sample, this clone turned up once. V is TRBV15 and J is TRBJ2-1; D remains unclear. The V end was cut by 5 bases, the J end by 0 bases, with 11 bases between. There are 15 residues in the CDR3. CDR1 is LNHNV, CDR2 YYDKDF, per germline (reference sequence). The CDR3 sequence is CATSPLPLSYNEQFF. CDR3 coding DNA: TGTGCCACCAGCCCCCTCCCTCTCTCCTACAATGAGCAGTTCTTC.

The chain is built from TRBV28 and TRBJ1-2; 9 positions match TRBD1. CDR3 length: 12 amino acids. Germline CDR1 reads MDHEN; CDR2 reads SYDVKM. Trimming at V came to 10 bases and at J to 3 bases, leaving 3 bases not matched to a gene. CDR3 residues: CATRQGDYGYTF. The CDR3 nucleotides are TGTGCCACCCGACAGGGGGACTATGGCTACACCTTC.